This T cell receptor beta chain was retrieved from a study of cytomegalovirus exposure and HLA in healthy donors. The CDR3 consists of 16 residues. V shed 3 bases, J shed 3 bases, and the junction held 11 bases outside the gene matches. In germline, CDR1 is MNHNY, CDR2 SVGAGI (reference sequence). The PCR used 60 Vbeta and 13 Jbeta primers. This table comes from immunoSEQ multiplex PCR, and its TCRdb copy is limited to in-frame clones, with some not included. The sample includes just over 150,000 clones. The sequence came from a man aged 25-40 years in good health and CMV-seronegative. This chain uses TRBV6-6 with TRBJ2-7, with TRBD2 matching over 7 bases. Sequenced material: PBMCs. The CDR3 DNA sequence: TGTGCCAGCAGTTATCGCGGGAGCAAAAACCTCTACGAGCAGTACTTC. Amino acids: CASSYRGSKNLYEQYF.